These T cell receptor beta chains were read from a single sample in a study of blood T cell repertoires in COVID-19. Only in-frame clones appear in the TCRdb table, and some are missing; sequencing was by immunoSEQ multiplex PCR. Here the sample spans about 30,000 clones, approximately 87% being singletons. Sequenced: peripheral blood. These receptors originate from a human donor with active COVID-19. The donor label of this sample is uncertain. Both conserved end residues are part of each CDR3. D genes are given only for firm matches. A row's size may be missing; if present it is once, few, many or a size class.

j_call: TRBJ2-3
clone_size: -
v_call: TRBV11-3
d_call: TRBD2
cdr3_aa: CASSPGLVSTDTQYF
cdr3_nt: TGTGCCAGCAGCCCCGGACTAGTTAGCACAGATACGCAGTATTTT

j_call: TRBJ1-2
clone_size: few
v_call: TRBV4-1
d_call: -
cdr3_aa: CASSPDPGGVYGYTF
cdr3_nt: TGCGCCAGCAGCCCCGACCCCGGAGGGGTCTATGGCTACACCTTC

j_call: TRBJ2-6
clone_size: -
v_call: TRBV4-2
d_call: TRBD1
cdr3_aa: CASSQRQGLISGANVLTF
cdr3_nt: TGTGCCAGCAGCCAGAGACAGGGTCTCATCTCTGGGGCCAACGTCCTGACTTTC

j_call: TRBJ1-5
clone_size: few
v_call: TRBV19
d_call: -
cdr3_aa: CASSTPAAGSRSSNQPQHF
cdr3_nt: TGTGCCAGTAGTACCCCCGCCGCGGGTTCAAGGTCTAGCAATCAGCCCCAGCATTTT

j_call: TRBJ2-6
clone_size: medium-sized
v_call: TRBV7-9
d_call: TRBD2
cdr3_aa: CASHNSERGLFSGANVLTF
cdr3_nt: TGTGCCAGCCATAATTCGGAGCGGGGCCTTTTCTCTGGGGCCAACGTCCTGACTTTC

j_call: TRBJ2-7
clone_size: -
v_call: TRBV23-1
d_call: TRBD2
cdr3_aa: CASSQSRGIAYEQYF
cdr3_nt: TGCGCCAGCAGTCAATCGCGGGGGATCGCCTACGAGCAGTACTTC

j_call: TRBJ2-3
clone_size: -
v_call: TRBV5-4
d_call: -
cdr3_aa: CASSLGQLTDTQYF
cdr3_nt: TGTGCCAGCAGCTTGGGACAGCTCACAGATACGCAGTATTTT

j_call: TRBJ2-7
clone_size: -
v_call: TRBV11-2
d_call: TRBD2
cdr3_aa: CASSLIGTSEEQYF
cdr3_nt: TGTGCCAGCAGCTTGATCGGAACTAGCGAAGAGCAGTACTTC

j_call: TRBJ2-7
clone_size: -
v_call: TRBV7-2
d_call: TRBD2
cdr3_aa: CASSLVVVGGPYEQYF
cdr3_nt: TGTGCCAGCAGCTTAGTAGTTGTGGGAGGGCCGTACGAGCAGTACTTC

j_call: TRBJ2-1
clone_size: -
v_call: TRBV10-3
d_call: TRBD2
cdr3_aa: CAISEKISGGYNEQFF
cdr3_nt: TGTGCCATCAGTGAGAAAATAAGCGGGGGTTACAATGAGCAGTTCTTC

j_call: TRBJ2-7
clone_size: -
v_call: TRBV29-1
d_call: TRBD1
cdr3_aa: CSVFQGAGEQYF
cdr3_nt: TGCAGCGTCTTTCAGGGGGCTGGCGAGCAGTACTTC

j_call: TRBJ2-3
clone_size: -
v_call: TRBV5-4
d_call: TRBD2
cdr3_aa: CASSAPPLAGGTDTQYF
cdr3_nt: TGTGCCAGCAGCGCCCCCCCCCTAGCGGGAGGCACAGATACGCAGTATTTT

j_call: TRBJ1-2
clone_size: few
v_call: TRBV9
d_call: -
cdr3_aa: CASSVAPDYGYTF
cdr3_nt: TGTGCCAGCAGCGTAGCTCCCGACTATGGCTACACCTTC

j_call: TRBJ2-1
clone_size: few
v_call: TRBV11-3
d_call: -
cdr3_aa: CASSLEWGESLTPYNEQFF
cdr3_nt: TGTGCCAGCAGCTTAGAATGGGGGGAGTCCCTAACTCCCTACAATGAGCAGTTCTTC

j_call: TRBJ2-7
clone_size: -
v_call: TRBV29-1
d_call: -
cdr3_aa: CSVGVPPLEQYF
cdr3_nt: TGCAGCGTTGGAGTCCCCCCCCTCGAGCAGTACTTC

j_call: TRBJ2-3
clone_size: -
v_call: TRBV2
d_call: TRBD1
cdr3_aa: CASNTGEDTQYF
cdr3_nt: TGTGCCAGCAACACAGGGGAGGATACGCAGTATTTT

j_call: TRBJ2-1
clone_size: -
v_call: TRBV3-1/TRBV3-2
d_call: -
cdr3_aa: CASSQGPRPVSYNEQFF
cdr3_nt: TGTGCCAGCAGCCAAGGCCCTAGACCGGTCTCCTACAATGAGCAGTTCTTC

j_call: TRBJ1-5
clone_size: once
v_call: TRBV28
d_call: -
cdr3_aa: CASSPIGQHNQPQHF
cdr3_nt: TGTGCCAGCAGTCCGATCGGACAGCACAATCAGCCCCAGCATTTT

j_call: TRBJ1-2
clone_size: -
v_call: TRBV12-3/TRBV12-4
d_call: TRBD1
cdr3_aa: CASSSRDRGGYTF
cdr3_nt: TGTGCCAGCAGCTCCAGGGACAGAGGAGGCTACACCTTC

j_call: TRBJ1-3
clone_size: -
v_call: TRBV7-9
d_call: -
cdr3_aa: CASSSGGGKPSGNTIYF
cdr3_nt: TGTGCCAGCAGCTCTGGGGGGGGGAAGCCCTCTGGAAACACCATATATTTT

j_call: TRBJ2-7
clone_size: few
v_call: TRBV25-1
d_call: -
cdr3_aa: CASSTGLPVYEQYF
cdr3_nt: TGTGCCAGCAGCACAGGCCTACCCGTTTACGAGCAGTACTTC

j_call: TRBJ1-6
clone_size: -
v_call: TRBV7-9
d_call: TRBD1
cdr3_aa: CASSSGQGMDNSPLHF
cdr3_nt: TGTGCCAGCAGCTCGGGACAGGGAATGGATAATTCACCCCTCCACTTT

j_call: TRBJ2-7
clone_size: -
v_call: TRBV4-3
d_call: TRBD1
cdr3_aa: CASSQGRGREQYF
cdr3_nt: TGCGCCAGCAGCCAGGGCAGGGGGCGGGAGCAGTACTTC

j_call: TRBJ2-5
clone_size: -
v_call: TRBV30
d_call: TRBD1
cdr3_aa: CAWLGTGGQETQYF
cdr3_nt: TGTGCCTGGCTCGGAACAGGGGGCCAAGAGACCCAGTACTTC

j_call: TRBJ2-5
clone_size: -
v_call: TRBV19
d_call: -
cdr3_aa: CASKDGGGAPQETQYF
cdr3_nt: TGTGCCAGTAAGGATGGTGGGGGGGCACCTCAAGAGACCCAGTACTTC

j_call: TRBJ1-2
clone_size: -
v_call: TRBV14
d_call: -
cdr3_aa: CASSQDQGNGYTF
cdr3_nt: TGTGCCAGCAGCCAAGACCAGGGGAATGGCTACACCTTC

j_call: TRBJ1-5
clone_size: -
v_call: TRBV19
d_call: TRBD1
cdr3_aa: CASDSGRGRPISNQPQHF
cdr3_nt: TGTGCCAGCGATTCCGGCAGGGGGAGGCCCATCTCTAATCAGCCCCAGCATTTT

j_call: TRBJ2-1
clone_size: -
v_call: TRBV4-3
d_call: -
cdr3_aa: CASSQFEGDEQFF
cdr3_nt: TGCGCCAGCAGCCAATTTGAGGGCGATGAGCAGTTCTTC

j_call: TRBJ2-2
clone_size: -
v_call: TRBV27
d_call: -
cdr3_aa: CARWGENTGELFF
cdr3_nt: TGTGCCAGGTGGGGGGAGAACACCGGGGAGCTGTTTTTT

j_call: TRBJ2-1
clone_size: -
v_call: TRBV7-3
d_call: -
cdr3_aa: CASSLGGSKGNEQFF
cdr3_nt: TGTGCCAGCAGCTTAGGGGGGAGTAAGGGCAATGAGCAGTTCTTC

j_call: TRBJ2-7
clone_size: -
v_call: TRBV28
d_call: TRBD2
cdr3_aa: CASSLGTSGRSSYEQYF
cdr3_nt: TGTGCCAGCAGTTTAGGGACTAGCGGGCGGAGCTCCTACGAGCAGTACTTC

j_call: TRBJ2-7
clone_size: few
v_call: TRBV12-3/TRBV12-4
d_call: -
cdr3_aa: CASSPDFFHEQYF
cdr3_nt: TGTGCCAGCAGTCCCGACTTTTTCCACGAGCAGTACTTC

j_call: TRBJ1-4
clone_size: -
v_call: TRBV28
d_call: -
cdr3_aa: CASSRGPTNEKLFF
cdr3_nt: TGTGCCAGCAGCAGGGGTCCAACTAATGAAAAACTGTTTTTT

j_call: TRBJ2-2
clone_size: -
v_call: TRBV27
d_call: -
cdr3_aa: CASSYPVAGRTGELFF
cdr3_nt: TGTGCCAGCAGTTACCCCGTGGCAGGGAGGACCGGGGAGCTGTTTTTT

j_call: TRBJ1-5
clone_size: -
v_call: TRBV10-3
d_call: -
cdr3_aa: CAISDPGNQPQHF
cdr3_nt: TGTGCCATCAGTGACCCAGGGAACCAGCCCCAGCATTTT

j_call: TRBJ2-7
clone_size: -
v_call: TRBV19
d_call: TRBD1
cdr3_aa: CASSIRRQGSLDYGEQYF
cdr3_nt: TGTGCCAGTAGTATTAGGAGACAGGGGAGTCTAGATTATGGGGAGCAGTACTTC

j_call: TRBJ1-1
clone_size: -
v_call: TRBV7-9
d_call: -
cdr3_aa: CASSMNRGEAFF
cdr3_nt: TGTGCCAGCAGCATGAACCGGGGGGAAGCTTTCTTT

j_call: TRBJ1-6
clone_size: -
v_call: TRBV5-8
d_call: TRBD1
cdr3_aa: CASSPLEGARSPLHF
cdr3_nt: TGTGCCAGCAGCCCCTTGGAGGGGGCAAGGTCACCCCTCCACTTT

j_call: TRBJ1-6
clone_size: -
v_call: TRBV6-5
d_call: -
cdr3_aa: CASPTTEGDDSPLHF
cdr3_nt: TGTGCCAGCCCAACCACGGAGGGAGATGATTCACCCCTCCACTTT

j_call: TRBJ2-4
clone_size: -
v_call: TRBV3-1/TRBV3-2
d_call: TRBD2
cdr3_aa: CASSHWGGTKNIQYF
cdr3_nt: TGTGCCAGCAGCCATTGGGGGGGGACCAAAAACATTCAGTACTTC

j_call: TRBJ2-3
clone_size: -
v_call: TRBV6-6
d_call: -
cdr3_aa: CASTPQGSDTQYF
cdr3_nt: TGTGCCAGCACCCCACAGGGTTCGGATACGCAGTATTTT

j_call: TRBJ1-5
clone_size: few
v_call: TRBV19
d_call: TRBD1
cdr3_aa: CASSGQGYNQPQHF
cdr3_nt: TGTGCCAGTAGTGGACAGGGCTACAATCAGCCCCAGCATTTT

j_call: TRBJ2-7
clone_size: -
v_call: TRBV15
d_call: -
cdr3_aa: CATSREGAGYEQYF
cdr3_nt: TGTGCCACCAGCAGAGAAGGGGCGGGGTACGAGCAGTACTTC

j_call: TRBJ1-1
clone_size: -
v_call: TRBV6-5
d_call: -
cdr3_aa: CATRERDTEAFF
cdr3_nt: TGTGCCACCCGGGAAAGGGACACTGAAGCTTTCTTT

j_call: TRBJ1-1
clone_size: -
v_call: TRBV11-3
d_call: TRBD1
cdr3_aa: CASSRIGTAQAFF
cdr3_nt: TGTGCCAGCAGCCGTATTGGGACAGCGCAAGCTTTCTTT

j_call: TRBJ1-1
clone_size: -
v_call: TRBV7-2
d_call: -
cdr3_aa: CASRRPSGLTEAFF
cdr3_nt: TGTGCCAGCAGGCGGCCCTCAGGGCTCACTGAAGCTTTCTTT

j_call: TRBJ1-6
clone_size: -
v_call: TRBV10-3
d_call: -
cdr3_aa: CAISVGQDNSPLHF
cdr3_nt: TGTGCCATCAGTGTAGGACAAGATAATTCACCCCTCCACTTT

j_call: TRBJ1-1
clone_size: -
v_call: TRBV7-2
d_call: -
cdr3_aa: CASSPDRYNTEAFF
cdr3_nt: TGTGCCAGCAGCCCAGACAGGTATAACACTGAAGCTTTCTTT

j_call: TRBJ2-5
clone_size: -
v_call: TRBV5-6
d_call: -
cdr3_aa: CASRSGLQETQYF
cdr3_nt: TGTGCCAGCCGGAGCGGCCTGCAAGAGACCCAGTACTTC